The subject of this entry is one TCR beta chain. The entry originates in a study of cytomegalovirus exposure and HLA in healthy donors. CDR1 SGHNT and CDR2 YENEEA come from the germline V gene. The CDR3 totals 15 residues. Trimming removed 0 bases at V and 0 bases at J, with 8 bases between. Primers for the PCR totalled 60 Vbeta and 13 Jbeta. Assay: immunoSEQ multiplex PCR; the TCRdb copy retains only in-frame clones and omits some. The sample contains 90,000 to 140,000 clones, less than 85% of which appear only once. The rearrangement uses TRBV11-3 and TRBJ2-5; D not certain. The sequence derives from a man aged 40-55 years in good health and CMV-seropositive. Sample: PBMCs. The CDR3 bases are TGTGCCAGCAGCTTAGATAGTGCGGACCAAGAGACCCAGTACTTC. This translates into CASSLDSADQETQYF.